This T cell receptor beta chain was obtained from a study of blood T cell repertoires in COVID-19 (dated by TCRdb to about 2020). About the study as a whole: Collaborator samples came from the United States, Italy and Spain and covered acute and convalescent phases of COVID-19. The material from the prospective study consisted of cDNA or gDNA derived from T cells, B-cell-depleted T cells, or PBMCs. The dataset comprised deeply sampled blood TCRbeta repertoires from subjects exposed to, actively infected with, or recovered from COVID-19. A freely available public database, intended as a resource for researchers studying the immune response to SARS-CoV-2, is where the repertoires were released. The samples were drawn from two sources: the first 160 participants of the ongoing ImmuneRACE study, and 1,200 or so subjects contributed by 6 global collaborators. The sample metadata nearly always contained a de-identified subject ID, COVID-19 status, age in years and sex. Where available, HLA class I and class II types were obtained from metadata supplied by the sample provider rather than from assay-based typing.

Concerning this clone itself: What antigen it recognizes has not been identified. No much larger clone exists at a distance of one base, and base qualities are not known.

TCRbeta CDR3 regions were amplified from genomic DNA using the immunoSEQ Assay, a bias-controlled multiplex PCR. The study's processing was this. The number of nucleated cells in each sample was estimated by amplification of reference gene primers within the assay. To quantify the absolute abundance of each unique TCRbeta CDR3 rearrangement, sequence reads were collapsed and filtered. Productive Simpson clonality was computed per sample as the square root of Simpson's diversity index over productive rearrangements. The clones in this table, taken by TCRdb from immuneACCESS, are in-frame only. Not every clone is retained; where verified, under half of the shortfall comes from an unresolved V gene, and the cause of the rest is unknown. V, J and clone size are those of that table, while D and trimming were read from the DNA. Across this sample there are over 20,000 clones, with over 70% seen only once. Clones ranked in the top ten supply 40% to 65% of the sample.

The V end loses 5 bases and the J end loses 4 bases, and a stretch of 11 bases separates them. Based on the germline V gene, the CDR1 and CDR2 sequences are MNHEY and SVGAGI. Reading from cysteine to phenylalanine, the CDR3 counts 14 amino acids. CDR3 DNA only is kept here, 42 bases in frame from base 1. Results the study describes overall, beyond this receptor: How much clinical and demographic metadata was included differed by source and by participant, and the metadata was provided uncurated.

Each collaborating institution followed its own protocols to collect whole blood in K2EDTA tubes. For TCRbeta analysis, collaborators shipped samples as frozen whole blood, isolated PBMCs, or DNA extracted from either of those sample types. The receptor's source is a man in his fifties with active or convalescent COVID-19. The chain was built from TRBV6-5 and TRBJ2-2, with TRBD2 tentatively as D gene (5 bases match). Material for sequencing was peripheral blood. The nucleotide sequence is TGTGCCAGCAGTCACACCCGGGGCACCGGGGAGCTGTTTTTT. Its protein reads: CASSHTRGTGELFF.